The sequence of this T cell receptor (beta chain) was determined in a study of Ad26.COV2.S vaccination and SARS-CoV-2 variants. Looking at the study overall: Once or twice, 56 days apart, Ad26.COV2.S was delivered intramuscularly. Study conclusions and caveats: The breadth of spike-specific CD8+ and CD4+ T cell responses after vaccination was reportedly substantial. Non-spike TCR breadth did not differ much between vaccine and placebo recipients. The analyses of TCR breadth and depth may have understated the size of total T cell responses.

To note about this clone: Antigen unknown.

Libraries were prepared by immunoSEQ multiplex PCR; TCRdb keeps only in-frame clonotypes and omits some of them. The table records some 350,000 clones, approximately 81% of them present only once. Described treatment: some 20 received Ad26.COV2.S at low or high dose, single or two shots; about five received placebo; per-sample allocation not given. Following the first vaccine or placebo injection, samples were taken on day 63. Germline lookup yields CDR1 DFQATT and CDR2 SNEGSKA (reference sequence). CDR3 size: 11 residues. V shed 4 bases and J shed 4 bases, with 7 bases lying between them. The receptor was derived from a person aged 18 to 59 who received the Ad26.COV2.S COVID-19 vaccine or a placebo. Source: peripheral blood, taken in a trial of Ad26.COV2.S vaccine versus placebo. The rearrangement links TRBV20-1 to TRBJ2-5, with D possibly matching TRBD1 (6 bases). The CDR3, as DNA: TGCAGTGCTACCAGGGGAGAGACCCAGTACTTC. It codes for CSATRGETQYF.